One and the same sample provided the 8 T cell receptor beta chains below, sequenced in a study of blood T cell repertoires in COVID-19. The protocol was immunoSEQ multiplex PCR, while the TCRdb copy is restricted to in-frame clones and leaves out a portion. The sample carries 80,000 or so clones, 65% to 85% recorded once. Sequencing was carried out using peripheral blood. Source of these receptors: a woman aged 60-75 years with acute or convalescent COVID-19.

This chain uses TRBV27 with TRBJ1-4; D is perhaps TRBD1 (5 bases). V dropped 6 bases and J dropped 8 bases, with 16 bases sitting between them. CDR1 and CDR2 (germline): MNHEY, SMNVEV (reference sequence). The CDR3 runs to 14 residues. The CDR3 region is CASREYGDREKLFF. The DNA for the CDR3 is TGTGCCAGCAGAGAATACGGCGACAGAGAAAAACTGTTTTTT.

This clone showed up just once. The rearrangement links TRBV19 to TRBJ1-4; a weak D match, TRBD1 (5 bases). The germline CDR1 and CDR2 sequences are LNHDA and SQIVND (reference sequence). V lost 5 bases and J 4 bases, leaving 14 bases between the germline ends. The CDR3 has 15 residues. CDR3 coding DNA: TGTGCCAGTAGTTTCGCGGGACGGTATAATGAAAAACTGTTTTTT. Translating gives CASSFAGRYNEKLFF.

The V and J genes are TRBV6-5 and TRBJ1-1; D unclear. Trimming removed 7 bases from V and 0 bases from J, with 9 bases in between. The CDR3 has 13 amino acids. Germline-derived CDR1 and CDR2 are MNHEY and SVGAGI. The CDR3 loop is CASTAILNTEAFF. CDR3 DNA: TGTGCCAGCACTGCTATCTTGAACACTGAAGCTTTCTTT.

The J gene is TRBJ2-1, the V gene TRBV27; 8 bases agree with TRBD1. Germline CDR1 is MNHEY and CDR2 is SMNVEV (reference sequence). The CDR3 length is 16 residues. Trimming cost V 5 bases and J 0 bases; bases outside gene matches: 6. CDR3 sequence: CASSPRTGSSYNEQFF. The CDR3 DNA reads TGTGCCAGCAGTCCGCGGACAGGGAGCTCCTACAATGAGCAGTTCTTC.

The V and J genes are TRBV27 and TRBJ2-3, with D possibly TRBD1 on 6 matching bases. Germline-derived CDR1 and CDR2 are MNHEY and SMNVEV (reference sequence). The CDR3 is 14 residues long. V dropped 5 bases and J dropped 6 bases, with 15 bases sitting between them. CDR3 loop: CASSDDRRGDTQYF. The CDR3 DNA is TGTGCCAGCAGTGATGACAGGAGAGGGGATACGCAGTATTTT.

The CDR3 nucleotides read TGTGCCAGCAGCCGAGGGGACAGGGATTCCCCAGATACGCAGTATTTT. This translates into CASSRGDRDSPDTQYF. The rearrangement links TRBV11-2 to TRBJ2-3, with TRBD1 matching over 9 bases. V trimming: 5 bases; J trimming: 4 bases; junction bases outside the gene matches: 10. Per germline, CDR1 SGHAT and CDR2 FQNNGV. The CDR3 runs 16 residues.

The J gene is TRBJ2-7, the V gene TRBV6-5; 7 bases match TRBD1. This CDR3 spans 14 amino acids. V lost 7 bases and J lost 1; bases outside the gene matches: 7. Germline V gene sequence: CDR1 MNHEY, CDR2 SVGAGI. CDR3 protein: CASKPLQGSYEQYV. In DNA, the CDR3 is TGTGCCAGCAAGCCGTTACAGGGGTCCTACGAGCAGTACGTC.

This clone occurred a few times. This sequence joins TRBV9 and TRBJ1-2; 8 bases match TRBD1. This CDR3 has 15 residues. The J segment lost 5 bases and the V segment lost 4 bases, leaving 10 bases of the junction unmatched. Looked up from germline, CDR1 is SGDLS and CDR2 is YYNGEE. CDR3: CASSFEDREEYGYTF. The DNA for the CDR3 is TGTGCCAGCAGCTTTGAGGACAGGGAGGAGTATGGCTACACCTTC.